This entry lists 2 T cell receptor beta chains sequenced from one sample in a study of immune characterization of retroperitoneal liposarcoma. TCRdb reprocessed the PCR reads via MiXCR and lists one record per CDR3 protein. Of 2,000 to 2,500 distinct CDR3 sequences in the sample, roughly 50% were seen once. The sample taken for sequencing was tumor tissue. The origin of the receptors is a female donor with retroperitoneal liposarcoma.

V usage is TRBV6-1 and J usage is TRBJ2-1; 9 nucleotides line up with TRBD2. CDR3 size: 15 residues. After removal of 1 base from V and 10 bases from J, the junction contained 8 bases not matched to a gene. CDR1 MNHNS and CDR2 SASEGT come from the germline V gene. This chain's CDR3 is CASSEGLAGDFEQFF. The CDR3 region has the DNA TGTGCCAGCAGTGAAGGTTTAGCGGGAGATTTCGAGCAGTTCTTC.

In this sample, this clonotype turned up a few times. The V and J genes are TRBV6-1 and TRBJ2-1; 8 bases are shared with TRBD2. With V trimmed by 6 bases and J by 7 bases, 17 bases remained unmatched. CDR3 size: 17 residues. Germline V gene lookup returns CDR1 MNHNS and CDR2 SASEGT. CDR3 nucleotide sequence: TGTGCCAGCAGCCCCTCGGGTCGTAGCGGGATATATAATGAGCAGTTCTTC. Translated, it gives CASSPSGRSGIYNEQFF.